What follows describes a single TCR beta chain. It has no known antigen specificity. The input lacks base qualities; no much larger clone sits a single base away. This record belongs to a study of Ad26.COV2.S vaccination and SARS-CoV-2 variants (dated by TCRdb to about 2021). Regarding the complete study: Vaccine-arm donors came from COV1001, a multicentre, randomized, double-blind, placebo-controlled phase I-IIa trial of Ad26.COV2.S in healthy adults. Dosing of Ad26.COV2.S was intramuscular, at either 5x10^10 or 1x10^11 viral particles, delivered as one shot or as two shots spaced 56 days apart. TCRbeta repertoire sequencing served as the tool for gauging how specific and how broad the SARS-CoV-2-reactive T cell receptors were following Ad26.COV2.S vaccination. The TCR-sequenced set comprised around 32 samples: roughly 19 Ad26.COV2.S vaccine recipients, 5 placebo recipients and 8 SARS-CoV-2 convalescent individuals. Trial participants were randomized into five groups of five: low-dose or high-dose Ad26.COV2.S given once or twice, or placebo on both occasions. Investigators remained blinded to trial group allocation during experiments and outcome assessment. Summary of the overall study and its limitations: Spike-specific TCR breadth was higher in Ad26.COV2.S recipients than in placebo recipients (P = 0.0014). It was noted by the authors that total T cell responses may have been underestimated by the TCR breadth and depth analyses. Non-spike TCR breadth was comparable between vaccine and placebo recipients, consistent with the vaccine containing only spike. After vaccination, substantial breadth of spike-specific CD8+ and CD4+ T cell responses was reported. The study lacked the statistical power to compare responses across vaccine doses or regimens.

The immunoSEQ Assay was used to sequence TCRbeta CDR3 regions. After extraction, genomic DNA underwent amplification by bias-controlled multiplex PCR, followed by high-throughput sequencing. Processing in the source paper ran as follows. Collapsing and filtering of sequences were performed to quantify the absolute abundance of each unique TCRbeta CDR3 region. T cell fraction was estimated by normalization of TCRbeta template counts to usable DNA, with usable DNA being measured through amplification of reference genes present in all nucleated cells. Repertoire TCRs were annotated as SARS-CoV-2-specific by exact matching of V gene, CDR3 amino acid sequence and J gene to a known reactive TCR set. MIRA supplied the reference SARS-CoV-2 TCR set, which was filtered for enrichment in COVID-19-positive ImmuneCODE repertoires so that public or cross-reactive TCRs were removed. Using the MIRA antigens, annotated TCRs were further analysed by specific ORF or by position within an ORF. Depth was the summed frequency of annotated unique rearrangements, while breadth was defined as annotated unique rearrangements over total unique productive rearrangements. Two-sided Wilcoxon rank-sum tests were applied when comparing TCR breadth between groups. The source is immuneACCESS, and TCRdb retained only in-frame sequences with V and J called. Part of the clones is not carried over; for the studies checked, unresolved V genes explain less than half of this, and the remainder is unexplained. The DNA was the basis for D and trimming; V, J and clone size are from that table. The sample table contains roughly 350,000 clones; only one count was recorded for around nine tenths of them. About 5% of the sample goes to the ten largest clones.

V lost 0 bases and J lost 7 bases, and the count of bases not matched to a germline gene is 5. CDR1 and CDR2 are drawn from the germline V gene: SGHTA, FQGNSA. The CDR3 runs 15 residues from the cysteine to the phenylalanine. Only CDR3 DNA remains: 45 bases, in frame from the first base. In light of the paper, this sample's treatment or condition label describes: around 19 received Ad26.COV2.S at low or high dose, single or two shots; roughly 5 received placebo; per-sample allocation not given. For vaccine and placebo recipients, repertoires were sequenced using samples collected on day 63 after the first injection. Between 29 July and 7 August 2020, Cohort 1b enrolled 25 adults aged 18-55 years at one site in Boston, USA. As a vaccine, Ad26.COV2.S was a replication-incompetent adenovirus type 26 vector that expressed a prefusion-stabilized SARS-CoV-2 spike protein derived from the original Wuhan strain.

This material consisted of peripheral blood, taken in a trial of Ad26.COV2.S vaccine versus placebo. This receptor was identified in a person aged 18-65 years who received the Ad26.COV2.S COVID-19 vaccine or a placebo. The V and J genes are TRBV7-2 and TRBJ2-1, and 8 junctional nucleotides match TRBD1. This receptor carries the CDR3 CASSLARTGRNEQFF. The DNA sequence follows: TGTGCCAGCAGCTTAGCCCGGACAGGGCGTAATGAGCAGTTCTTC.